This T cell receptor (beta chain) stems from a study of cytomegalovirus exposure and HLA in healthy donors. In the study overall: Later analysis reported that the approximately 130 validation repertoires shared the platform of the approximately 670 first-cohort repertoires.

This clone was found a few times. CDR1 and CDR2 from the germline V gene are LGHNA and YNFKEQ. The CDR3 length is 14 residues. V gave up 1 base and J gave up 7 bases; unmatched junction bases: 5. The method was immunoSEQ multiplex PCR; TCRdb's version includes in-frame clones alone and lacks a portion of them. The sample shows some 140,000 clones, just under 85% of them seen only once. The donors were members of the roughly 120-subject validation cohort (separate from the roughly 680-subject first cohort). This clonotype was obtained from a man younger than 45 in good health and CMV-seropositive. V is TRBV4-2 and J is TRBJ2-3, with TRBD2 matching 7 bases. Input material: PBMCs. The CDR3 sequence: CASSQVWEGNTQYF. In DNA form, the CDR3 reads TGTGCCAGCAGCCAAGTCTGGGAGGGAAATACGCAGTATTTT.